This TCR beta chain was observed in a study of cytomegalovirus exposure and HLA in healthy donors. Across the whole study: Under 85% of 300 to 450 genotyped donors fell in the Caucasian-associated ancestry cluster. Points from the study as a whole: With later analysis, a missense DCLRE1C variant became linked to TCR beta V- and J-gene trimming. TCR beta sequences reportedly predicted most subjects' HLA-A and HLA-B alleles accurately.

PCR amplification relied on 60 Vbeta primers (plus 13 Jbeta primers). TCRdb's copy holds only in-frame clones and misses some; the assay was immunoSEQ multiplex PCR. This sample yields about 180,000 clones, of which about four fifths are seen a single time; about 1.5% belongs to the top ten. V dropped 5 bases and J dropped 8; count of bases not matched to a gene: 8. This CDR3 spans 13 amino acids. In germline, CDR1 is MDHEN, CDR2 SYDVKM. Of note for this clone: What it binds is unknown.

Sequenced material: PBMCs. The TCR comes from a man between 40 and 49 years old in good health and CMV-seronegative. The chain joins TRBV28 to TRBJ1-2, with 7 bases identical to TRBD1. CDR3 protein: CASSALTGWGYTF. CDR3 DNA: TGTGCCAGCAGTGCCCTGACAGGGTGGGGCTACACCTTC.